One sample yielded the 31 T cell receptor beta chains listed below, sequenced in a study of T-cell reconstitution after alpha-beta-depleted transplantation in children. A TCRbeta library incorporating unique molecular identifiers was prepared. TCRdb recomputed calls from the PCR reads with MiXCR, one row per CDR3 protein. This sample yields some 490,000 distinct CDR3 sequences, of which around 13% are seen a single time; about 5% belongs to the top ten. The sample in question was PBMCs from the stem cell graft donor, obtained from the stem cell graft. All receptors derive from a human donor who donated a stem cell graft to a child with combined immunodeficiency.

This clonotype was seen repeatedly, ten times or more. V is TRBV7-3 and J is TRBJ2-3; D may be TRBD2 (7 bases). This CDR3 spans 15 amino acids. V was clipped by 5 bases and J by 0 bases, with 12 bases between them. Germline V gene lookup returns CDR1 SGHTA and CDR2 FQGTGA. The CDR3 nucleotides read TGTGCCAGCAGCCCGCGGGGGCCTAGCACAGATACGCAGTATTTT. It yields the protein CASSPRGPSTDTQYF.

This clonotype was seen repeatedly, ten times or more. CDR3 residues: CASSTSGILGTQYF. The CDR3 DNA sequence: TGTGCCAGCAGTACGAGCGGTATTCTTGGGACCCAGTACTTC. The genes are TRBV6-1 and TRBJ2-5, with a possible D match to TRBD2 (5 bases). This CDR3 is 14 amino acids long. The V end was cut by 5 bases, the J end by 7 bases, with 17 bases between. The germline gives CDR1 MNHNS, CDR2 SASEGT.

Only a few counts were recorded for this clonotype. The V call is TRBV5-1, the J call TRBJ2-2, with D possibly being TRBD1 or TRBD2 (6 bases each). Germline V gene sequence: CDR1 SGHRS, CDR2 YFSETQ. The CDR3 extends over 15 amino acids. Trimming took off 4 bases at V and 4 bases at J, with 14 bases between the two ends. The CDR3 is CASSGGGGSTGELFF. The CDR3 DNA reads TGCGCCAGCAGCGGCGGAGGGGGAAGCACCGGGGAGCTGTTTTTT.

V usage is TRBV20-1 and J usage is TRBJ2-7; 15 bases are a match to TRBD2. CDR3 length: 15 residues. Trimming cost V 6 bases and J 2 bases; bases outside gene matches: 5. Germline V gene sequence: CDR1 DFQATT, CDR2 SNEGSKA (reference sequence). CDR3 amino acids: CSAIRTSGRAYEQYF. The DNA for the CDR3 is TGCAGTGCAATTCGGACTAGCGGGAGGGCCTACGAGCAGTACTTC.

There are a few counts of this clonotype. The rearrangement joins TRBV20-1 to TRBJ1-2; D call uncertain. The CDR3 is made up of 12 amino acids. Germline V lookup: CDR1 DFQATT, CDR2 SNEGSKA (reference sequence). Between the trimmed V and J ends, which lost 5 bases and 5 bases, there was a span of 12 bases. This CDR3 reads CSARSAEYGYTF. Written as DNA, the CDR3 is TGCAGTGCTCGATCAGCTGAGTATGGCTACACCTTC.

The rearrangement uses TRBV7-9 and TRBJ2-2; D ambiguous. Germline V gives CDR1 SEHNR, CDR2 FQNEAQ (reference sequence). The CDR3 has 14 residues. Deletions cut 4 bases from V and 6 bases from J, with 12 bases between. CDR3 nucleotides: TGTGCCAGCAGCTCCTCCTTAGGGTCCGGGGAGCTGTTTTTT. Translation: CASSSSLGSGELFF.

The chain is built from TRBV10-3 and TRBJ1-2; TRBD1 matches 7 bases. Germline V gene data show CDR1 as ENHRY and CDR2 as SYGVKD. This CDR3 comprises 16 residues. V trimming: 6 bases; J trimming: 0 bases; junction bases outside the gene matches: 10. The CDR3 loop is CAIRTEGTEANYGYTF. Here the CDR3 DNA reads TGTGCCATCAGGACCGAAGGGACAGAAGCTAACTATGGCTACACCTTC.

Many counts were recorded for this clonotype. CDR3 DNA sequence: TGTGCCAGCAGCTTGCTAGGCCAAGAGACCCAGTACTTC. Translated: CASSLLGQETQYF. The chain links TRBV27 to TRBJ2-5; D ambiguous. The CDR3 totals 13 residues. In germline, CDR1 is MNHEY, CDR2 SMNVEV (reference sequence). Trimming left V 6 bases short and J 1 base short, with 9 bases between.

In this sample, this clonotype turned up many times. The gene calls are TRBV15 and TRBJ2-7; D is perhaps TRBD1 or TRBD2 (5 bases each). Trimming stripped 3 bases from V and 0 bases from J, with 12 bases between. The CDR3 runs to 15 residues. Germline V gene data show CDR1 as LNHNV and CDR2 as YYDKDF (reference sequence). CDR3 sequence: CATSRFRENSYEQYF. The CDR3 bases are TGTGCCACCAGCAGGTTCAGGGAGAACTCCTACGAGCAGTACTTC. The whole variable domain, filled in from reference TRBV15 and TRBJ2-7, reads DAMVIQNPRYQVTQFGKPVTLSCSQTLNHNVMYWYQQKSSQAPKLLFHYYDKDFNNEADTPDNFQSRRPNTSFCFLDIRSPGLGDTAMYLCATSRFRENSYEQYFGPGTRLTVT.

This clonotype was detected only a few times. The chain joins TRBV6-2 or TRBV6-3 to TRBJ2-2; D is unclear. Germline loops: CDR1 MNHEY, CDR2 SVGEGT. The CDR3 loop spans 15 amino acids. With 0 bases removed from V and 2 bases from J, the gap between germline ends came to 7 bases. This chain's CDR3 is CASSYSTPNTGELFF. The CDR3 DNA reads TGTGCCAGCAGTTACTCAACACCTAACACCGGGGAGCTGTTTTTT.

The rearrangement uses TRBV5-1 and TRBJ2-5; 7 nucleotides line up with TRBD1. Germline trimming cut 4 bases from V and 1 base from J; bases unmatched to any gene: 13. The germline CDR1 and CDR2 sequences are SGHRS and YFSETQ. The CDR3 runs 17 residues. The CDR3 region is CASSLENGQARQETQYF. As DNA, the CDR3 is TGCGCCAGCAGCCTAGAGAACGGACAGGCACGCCAAGAGACCCAGTACTTC.

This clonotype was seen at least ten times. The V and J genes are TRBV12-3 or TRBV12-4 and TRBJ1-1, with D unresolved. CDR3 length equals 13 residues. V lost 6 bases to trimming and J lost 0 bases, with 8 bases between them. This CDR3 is CASRPSLNTEAFF. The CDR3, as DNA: TGTGCCAGCAGACCGTCTCTGAACACTGAAGCTTTCTTT.

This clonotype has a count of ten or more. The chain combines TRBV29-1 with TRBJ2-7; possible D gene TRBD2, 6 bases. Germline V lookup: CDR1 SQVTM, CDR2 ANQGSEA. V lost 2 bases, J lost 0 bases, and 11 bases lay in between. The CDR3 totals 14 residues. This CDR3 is CSVELRGISYEQYF. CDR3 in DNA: TGCAGCGTTGAACTGCGGGGAATCTCCTACGAGCAGTACTTC.

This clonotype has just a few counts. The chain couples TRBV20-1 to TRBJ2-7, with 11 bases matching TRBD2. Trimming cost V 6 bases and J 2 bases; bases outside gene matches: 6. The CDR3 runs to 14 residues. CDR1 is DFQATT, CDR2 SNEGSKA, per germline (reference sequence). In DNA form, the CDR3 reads TGCAGTGCGGAAGGGACTAGCGGACCCTACGAGCAGTACTTC. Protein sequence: CSAEGTSGPYEQYF.

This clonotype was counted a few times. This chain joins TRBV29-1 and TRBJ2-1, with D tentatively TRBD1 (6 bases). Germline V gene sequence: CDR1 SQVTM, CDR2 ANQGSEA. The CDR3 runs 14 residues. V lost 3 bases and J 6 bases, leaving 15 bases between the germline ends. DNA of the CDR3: TGCAGCGTTGATGTGGACAGCAATATCAATGAGCAGTTCTTC. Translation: CSVDVDSNINEQFF.

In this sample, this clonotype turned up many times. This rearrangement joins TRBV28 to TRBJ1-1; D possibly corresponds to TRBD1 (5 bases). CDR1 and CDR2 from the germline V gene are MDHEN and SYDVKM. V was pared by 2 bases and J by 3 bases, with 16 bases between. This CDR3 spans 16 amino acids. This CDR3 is CASSLGRTSLDTEAFF. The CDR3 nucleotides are TGTGCCAGCAGTTTAGGCCGGACATCTCTGGACACTGAAGCTTTCTTT.

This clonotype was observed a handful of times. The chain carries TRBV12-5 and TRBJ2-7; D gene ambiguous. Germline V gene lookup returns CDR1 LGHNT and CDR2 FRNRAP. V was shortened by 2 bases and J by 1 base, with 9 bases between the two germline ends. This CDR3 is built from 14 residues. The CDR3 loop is CASGLNDWSYEQYF. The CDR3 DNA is TGTGCTAGTGGTTTGAATGACTGGTCCTACGAGCAGTACTTC.

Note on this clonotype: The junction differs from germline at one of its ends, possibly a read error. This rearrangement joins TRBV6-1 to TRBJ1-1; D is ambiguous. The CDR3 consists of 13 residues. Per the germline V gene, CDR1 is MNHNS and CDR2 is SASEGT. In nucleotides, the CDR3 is TGTGCCAGCAGTCAAGCTATGAACACTGAAGCTTTCTTT. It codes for CASSQAMNTEAFF.

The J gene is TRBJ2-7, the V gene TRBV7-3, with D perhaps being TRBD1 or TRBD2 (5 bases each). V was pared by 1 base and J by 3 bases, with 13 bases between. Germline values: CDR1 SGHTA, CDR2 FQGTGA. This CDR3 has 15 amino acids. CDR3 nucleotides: TGTGCCAGCAGCTTAATCCCGGGACCGAACTACGAGCAGTACTTC. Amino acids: CASSLIPGPNYEQYF.

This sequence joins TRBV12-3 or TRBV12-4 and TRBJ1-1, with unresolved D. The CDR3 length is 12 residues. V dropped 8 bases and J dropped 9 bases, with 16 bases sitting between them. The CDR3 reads CASGITDTKAFF. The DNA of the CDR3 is TGTGCCAGCGGGATTACAGATACGAAAGCTTTCTTT.

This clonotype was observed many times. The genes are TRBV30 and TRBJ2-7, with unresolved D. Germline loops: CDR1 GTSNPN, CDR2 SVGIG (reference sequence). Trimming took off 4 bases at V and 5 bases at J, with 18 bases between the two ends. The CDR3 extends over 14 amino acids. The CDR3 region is CAWNGASLGHEQYF. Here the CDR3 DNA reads TGTGCCTGGAATGGTGCCTCCTTAGGACACGAGCAGTACTTC.

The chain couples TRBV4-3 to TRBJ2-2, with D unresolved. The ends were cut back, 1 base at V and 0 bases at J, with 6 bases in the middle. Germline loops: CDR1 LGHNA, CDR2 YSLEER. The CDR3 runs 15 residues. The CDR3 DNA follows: TGCGCCAGCAGCCAAGGCAGCGCGAACACCGGGGAGCTGTTTTTT. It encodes CASSQGSANTGELFF.

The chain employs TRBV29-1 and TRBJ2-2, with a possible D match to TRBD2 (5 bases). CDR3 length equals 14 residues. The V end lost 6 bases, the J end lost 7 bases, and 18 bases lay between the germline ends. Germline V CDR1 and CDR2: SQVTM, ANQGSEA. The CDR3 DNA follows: TGCAGCGTGACGACGGGGAGAGTGGACGGGGAGCTGTTTTTT. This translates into CSVTTGRVDGELFF.

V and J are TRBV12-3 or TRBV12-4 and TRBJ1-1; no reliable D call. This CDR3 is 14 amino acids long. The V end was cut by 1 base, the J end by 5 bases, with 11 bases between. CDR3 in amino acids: CASSLGGSRTEAFF. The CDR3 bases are TGTGCCAGCAGTTTAGGGGGAAGTCGGACTGAAGCTTTCTTT.

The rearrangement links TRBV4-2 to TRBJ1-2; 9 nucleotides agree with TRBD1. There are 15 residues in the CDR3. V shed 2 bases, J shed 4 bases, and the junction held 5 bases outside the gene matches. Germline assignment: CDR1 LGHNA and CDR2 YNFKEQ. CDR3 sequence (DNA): TGTGCCAGCAGCCAATGGGACAGGGCCTCCTATGGCTACACCTTC. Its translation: CASSQWDRASYGYTF.

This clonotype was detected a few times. The CDR3 DNA reads TGTGCCAGCAGTGCCGGTCGGACAGGGGGTTTTTCACCCCTCCACTTT. Its protein is CASSAGRTGGFSPLHF. This chain links TRBV6-1 with TRBJ1-6; TRBD1 agrees at 10 bases. The CDR3 is 16 amino acids. From germline, CDR1 is MNHNS and CDR2 SASEGT. The V gene end was trimmed by 4 bases and the J gene end by 9 bases; junction bases not matched to a gene: 9.

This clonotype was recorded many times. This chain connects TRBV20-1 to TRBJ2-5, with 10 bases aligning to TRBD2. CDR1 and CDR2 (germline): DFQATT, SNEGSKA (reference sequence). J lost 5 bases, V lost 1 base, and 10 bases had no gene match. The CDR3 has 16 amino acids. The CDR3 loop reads CSARVGLAGVGETQYF. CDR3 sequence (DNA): TGCAGTGCTAGAGTAGGGCTAGCGGGAGTGGGTGAGACCCAGTACTTC.

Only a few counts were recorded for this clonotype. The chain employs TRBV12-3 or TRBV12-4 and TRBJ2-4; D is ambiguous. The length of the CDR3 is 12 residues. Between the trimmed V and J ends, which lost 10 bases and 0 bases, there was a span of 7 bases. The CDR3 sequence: CATWPAKNIQYF. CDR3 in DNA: TGTGCCACTTGGCCAGCCAAAAACATTCAGTACTTC.

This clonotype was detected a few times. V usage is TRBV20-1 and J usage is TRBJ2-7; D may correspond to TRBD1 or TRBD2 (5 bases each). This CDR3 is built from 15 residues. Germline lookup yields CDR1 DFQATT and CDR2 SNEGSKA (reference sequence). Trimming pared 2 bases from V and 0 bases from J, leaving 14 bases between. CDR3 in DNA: TGCAGTGCTAGAACCGGGGCTAGGAGCTCCTACGAGCAGTACTTC. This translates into CSARTGARSSYEQYF.

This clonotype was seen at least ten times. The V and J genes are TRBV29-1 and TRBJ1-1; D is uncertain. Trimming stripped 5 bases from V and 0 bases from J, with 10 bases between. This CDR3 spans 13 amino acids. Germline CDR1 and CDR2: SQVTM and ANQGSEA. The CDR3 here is CSVRGLMNTEAFF. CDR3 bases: TGCAGCGTTCGAGGTCTGATGAACACTGAAGCTTTCTTT.

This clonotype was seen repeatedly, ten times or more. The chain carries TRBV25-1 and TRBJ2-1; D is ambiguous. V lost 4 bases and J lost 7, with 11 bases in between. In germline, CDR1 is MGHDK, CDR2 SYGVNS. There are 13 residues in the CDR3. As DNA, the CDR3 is TGTGCCAGCAGTGGTGTAACCCTAAATGAGCAGTTCTTC. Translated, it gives CASSGVTLNEQFF. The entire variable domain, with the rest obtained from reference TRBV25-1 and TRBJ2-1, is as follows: EADIYQTPRYLVIGTGKKITLECSQTMGHDKMYWYQQDPGMELHLIHYSYGVNSTEKGDLSSESTVSRIRTEHFPLTLESARPSHTSQYLCASSGVTLNEQFFGPGTRLTVL.